These T cell receptor beta chains were read from a single sample in a study of shared clonotypes between healthy human individuals. The data were produced by immunoSEQ multiplex PCR, yet TCRdb's version contains in-frame clones alone and is incomplete. The sample has about 2 million clones; about 95% are singletons. Sequenced: naive CD8+ T cells sorted from blood. Receptor source: a man between 18 and 29 years old in good health. Both conserved end residues are part of each CDR3. Fields, in order: clone size, D gene, V gene, J gene, CDR3 protein, CDR3 DNA. A D gene is named only where the DNA matches it firmly. Not every row has a clone size; where given, it reads once, few, many or a size class.

NA	NA	TRBV14	TRBJ1-1	CASSQQGRTEAFF	TGTGCCAGCAGCCAACAGGGGCGGACTGAAGCTTTCTTT
NA	NA	TRBV5-6	TRBJ1-5	CASSLIEQAHQPQHF	TGTGCCAGCAGCTTGATCGAACAGGCCCATCAGCCCCAGCATTTT
NA	TRBD1	TRBV9	TRBJ2-5	CASSPGQGAYETQYF	TGTGCCAGCAGCCCAGGACAGGGTGCGTATGAGACCCAGTACTTC
NA	NA	TRBV5-1	TRBJ2-5	CASSSGLVRRQETQYF	TGCGCCAGCAGCTCGGGCCTGGTGAGGCGCCAAGAGACCCAGTACTTC
NA	NA	TRBV7-6	TRBJ2-7	CASSLAQTDGQYF	TGTGCCAGCAGCTTAGCTCAGACAGACGGGCAGTACTTC
NA	NA	TRBV7-9	TRBJ2-5	CASSPGLNGETQYF	TGTGCCAGCAGCCCGGGACTTAACGGGGAGACCCAGTACTTC
NA	NA	TRBV9	TRBJ1-1	CASSPRPGFPEAFF	TGTGCCAGCAGCCCGAGACCCGGGTTCCCTGAAGCTTTCTTT
NA	TRBD1	TRBV9	TRBJ2-3	CASSAGQGPDTQYF	TGTGCCAGCAGCGCGGGACAGGGACCAGATACGCAGTATTTT
NA	NA	TRBV11-1	TRBJ2-7	CASSFVPFYEQYF	TGTGCCAGCAGCTTCGTCCCTTTCTACGAGCAGTACTTC
NA	NA	TRBV15	TRBJ2-2	CATSREGTEVYTGELFF	TGTGCCACCAGCAGAGAAGGGACGGAGGTTTACACCGGGGAGCTGTTTTTT
NA	TRBD2	TRBV9	TRBJ2-3	CASSPTSGGFTDTQYF	TGTGCCAGCAGCCCGACTAGCGGGGGGTTCACAGATACGCAGTATTTT
once	TRBD1	TRBV4-1	TRBJ1-3	CASSLEGQWAGNTIYF	TGCGCCAGCAGCCTAGAGGGACAGTGGGCTGGAAACACCATATATTTT
NA	TRBD1	TRBV5-8	TRBJ1-2	CASSLGDSSNYGYTF	TGTGCCAGCAGCTTGGGGGACAGCTCTAACTATGGCTACACCTTC
few	NA	TRBV19	TRBJ1-6	CASKSGSLDFNSPLHF	TGTGCCAGCAAGTCAGGAAGCTTGGATTTCAATTCACCCCTCCACTTT
few	NA	TRBV7-6	TRBJ2-2	CASSLEGGRANTGELFF	TGTGCCAGCAGCTTAGAGGGGGGCCGAGCGAACACCGGGGAGCTGTTTTTT
NA	NA	TRBV25-1	TRBJ2-5	CASRGGQGSYEETQYF	TGTGCCAGCAGGGGGGGGCAGGGGAGCTATGAAGAGACCCAGTACTTC
NA	TRBD1	TRBV2	TRBJ1-5	CASSSLGQSSNQPQHF	TGTGCCAGCAGTTCCCTGGGACAGTCTAGCAATCAGCCCCAGCATTTT
NA	NA	TRBV28	TRBJ2-5	CASSVDGGTQETQYF	TGTGCCAGCAGCGTCGACGGGGGAACCCAAGAGACCCAGTACTTC
NA	NA	TRBV25-1	TRBJ2-7	CASSDEGYEQYF	TGTGCCAGCAGTGATGAAGGCTACGAGCAGTACTTC
NA	TRBD1	TRBV5-6	TRBJ2-7	CASSGTGYEQYF	TGTGCCAGCAGCGGGACAGGCTACGAGCAGTACTTC
NA	NA	TRBV13	TRBJ2-7	CASSSLISSYEQYF	TGTGCCAGCAGCTCCCTTATCAGCTCCTACGAGCAGTACTTC
NA	NA	TRBV19	TRBJ2-5	CASSIGRSGRETQYF	TGTGCCAGTAGTATAGGGAGGAGTGGGAGAGAGACCCAGTACTTC
NA	NA	TRBV4-1	TRBJ1-2	CASSQETDSYNGYTF	TGCGCCAGCAGCCAAGAGACGGACAGTTACAATGGCTACACCTTC
NA	NA	TRBV11-2	TRBJ1-4	CASSAQQGRVEKLFF	TGTGCCAGCAGCGCTCAACAGGGTAGGGTCGAAAAACTGTTTTTT
once	NA	TRBV5-8	TRBJ1-4	CASSPTPAHYEKLFF	TGTGCCAGCAGCCCCACACCCGCGCACTATGAAAAACTGTTTTTT
NA	NA	TRBV5-1	TRBJ1-2	CASSSGPTTNYGYTF	TGCGCCAGCAGCTCAGGACCGACCACTAACTATGGCTACACCTTC